Listed here is a single T cell receptor beta chain. This CDR3 is 16 amino acids long. Trimming left V 3 bases short and J 0 bases short, with 12 bases between. Germline CDR1 is MNHNS and CDR2 is SASEGT. The data are from a study of technical replicates of blood from several donors. TCRdb's copy holds only in-frame clones and misses some; the assay was immunoSEQ multiplex PCR. The sample records about 15,000 clones, approximately 88% being singletons. J is TRBJ1-3 and V is TRBV6-1; possible D gene TRBD1, 6 bases. The sample comprised PBMCs. The TCR was taken from a human donor in good health. This CDR3 reads CASSDRGMSSGNTIYF. The CDR3 coding sequence is TGTGCCAGCAGTGACAGGGGTATGAGCTCTGGAAACACCATATATTTT.